This T cell receptor beta chain was sequenced during a study of intratumoral heterogeneity in liver cancer. This CDR3 spans 15 amino acids. From germline, CDR1 is SGHRS and CDR2 YFSETQ. V was cut by 3 bases and J by 5 bases, with 17 bases left in between. Data came from immunoSEQ multiplex PCR; TCRdb stores just in-frame clones and leaves some out. The sample includes 20,000 to 25,000 clones, around 67% of them seen just once. This clonotype was sampled from a woman between 65 and 79 years old with hepatocellular carcinoma. The chain couples TRBV5-1 to TRBJ2-5; maybe TRBD1 (6 bases). The input for sequencing was tumor-adjacent normal tissue, taken before any cancer treatment. DNA of the CDR3: TGCGCCAGCAGCTCCGGTCCAGGGGTCGTGGAGACCCAGTACTTC. It is translated as CASSSGPGVVETQYF.